This TCR beta chain originates from a study of T cells in Graves' hyperthyroidism and ophthalmopathy. Concerning this clonotype itself: Its matching antigen is unknown.

From RNA transcripts, TCR beta CDR3 regions were amplified. A set of HTBI primers served as the primers for a first-round RT-PCR of the TCR CDR3. TCRdb re-called the multiplex PCR reads with MiXCR, one entry per CDR3 protein. The table has 500,000 to 750,000 distinct CDR3 sequences, 40% to 55% seen once. General study findings and limits: Ophthalmopathy and stable hyperthyroidism were told apart by a 13 V-J model.

Patients aged 18 to 65 had newly diagnosed hyperthyroidism that had lasted under 2 months. After removal of 5 bases from V and 3 bases from J, the junction contained 6 bases not matched to a gene. This CDR3 comprises 17 residues. The germline V gene has CDR1 SGHVS and CDR2 FQNEAQ. The chain links TRBV7-8 to TRBJ2-6; 11 bases agree with TRBD1. Sequenced sample: peripheral blood or thyroid tissue (not recorded which). This TCR derives from a woman between 18 and 29 years old with Graves' hyperthyroidism. The CDR3 protein is CASSLYGTGGGANVLTF. Written as DNA, the CDR3 is TGTGCCAGCAGCCTGTACGGGACAGGGGGTGGGGCCAACGTCCTGACTTTC.